This TCR beta chain was captured by sequencing in a study of blood T cell repertoires in COVID-19. For the study at large: There were acute and convalescent COVID-19 samples, and they came from the United States, Italy and Spain.

How the authors handled the data: Quantification of nucleated cells was approximated via reference gene primer amplification. Clones were read by immunoSEQ multiplex PCR, and TCRdb kept only the in-frame ones, dropping some. The V and J calls and clone size come from that table; D and trimming were worked out from the DNA. The sample gives around 69,000 clones, 86% of which show up once; 5.5% to 7% is in the top ten. Sample: peripheral blood. The TCR sequence derives from a man aged 45-60 years with active COVID-19.

The CDR3 bases are TGTGCCAGCAGCTTAGCACAGGGGGCACACATTCAGTACTTC. Its protein product is CASSLAQGAHIQYF. The V call is TRBV11-2, the J call TRBJ2-4; 9 nucleotides align to TRBD1. Trimming cost V 1 base and J 8 bases; bases outside gene matches: 3. The germline V gene encodes CDR1 SGHAT and CDR2 FQNNGV. The CDR3 runs 14 residues.